This TCR beta chain was profiled in a study of Ad26.COV2.S vaccination and SARS-CoV-2 variants. Whole-study context: Dosing was one shot or two shots 56 days apart.

The length of the CDR3 is 13 residues. V lost 1 base to trimming and J lost 4 bases, with 7 bases between them. Germline loops: CDR1 SEHNR, CDR2 FQNEAQ (reference sequence). Sequenced by immunoSEQ multiplex PCR; TCRdb stores in-frame clones only, minus some. The table shows 330,000 or so clones, with around 90% occurring only once. A word on this clone: Its specificity is not known.

The sample's treatment: some 19 received Ad26.COV2.S at low or high dose, single or two shots; about five received placebo; per-sample allocation not given. Sampling was done on day 63 after the first vaccine or placebo injection. An 18-55-year-old adult in Boston served as donor. What was given as vaccine was an Ad26 vector encoding Wuhan-strain SARS-CoV-2 spike. Points from the study as a whole: Those who received the vaccine showed greater spike-specific TCR breadth than those given placebo.

Sequencing used peripheral blood, obtained in a trial of Ad26.COV2.S vaccine versus placebo. The sequence came from a person between 18 and 59 years old who received the Ad26.COV2.S COVID-19 vaccine or a placebo. The chain links TRBV7-9 to TRBJ1-2, with D perhaps TRBD1 (5 bases). In nucleotides, the CDR3 is TGTGCCAGCAGCTTAGGCAGGGTCTATGGCTACACCTTC. Amino acids: CASSLGRVYGYTF. Combining the CDR3 with reference TRBV7-9 and TRBJ1-2 gives the whole variable domain DTGVSQNPRHKITKRGQNVTFRCDPISEHNRLYWYRQTLGQGPEFLTYFQNEAQLEKSRLLSDRFSAERPKGSFSTLEIQRTEQGDSAMYLCASSLGRVYGYTFGSGTRLTVV.